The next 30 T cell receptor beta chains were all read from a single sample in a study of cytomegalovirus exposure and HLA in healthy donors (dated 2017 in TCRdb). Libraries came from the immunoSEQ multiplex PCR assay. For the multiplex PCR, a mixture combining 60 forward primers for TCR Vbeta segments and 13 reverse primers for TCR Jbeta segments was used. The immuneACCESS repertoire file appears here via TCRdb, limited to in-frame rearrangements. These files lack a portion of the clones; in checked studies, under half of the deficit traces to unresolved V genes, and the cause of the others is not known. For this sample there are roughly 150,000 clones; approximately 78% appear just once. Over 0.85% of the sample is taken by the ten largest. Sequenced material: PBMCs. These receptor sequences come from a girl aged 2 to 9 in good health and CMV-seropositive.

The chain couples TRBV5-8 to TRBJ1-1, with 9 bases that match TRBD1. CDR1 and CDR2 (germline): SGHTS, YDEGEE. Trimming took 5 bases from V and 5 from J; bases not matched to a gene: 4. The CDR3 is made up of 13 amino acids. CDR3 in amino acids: CASSWGTGTEAFF. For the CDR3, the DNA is TGTGCCAGCAGTTGGGGGACAGGGACTGAAGCTTTCTTT.

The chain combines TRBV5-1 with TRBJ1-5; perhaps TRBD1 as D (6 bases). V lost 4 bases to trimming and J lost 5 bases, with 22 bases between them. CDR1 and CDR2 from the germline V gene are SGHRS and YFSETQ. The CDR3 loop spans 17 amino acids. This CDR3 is CASSDTRTAELDQPQHF. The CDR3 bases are TGCGCCAGCAGCGACACCCGGACAGCAGAACTTGATCAGCCCCAGCATTTT.

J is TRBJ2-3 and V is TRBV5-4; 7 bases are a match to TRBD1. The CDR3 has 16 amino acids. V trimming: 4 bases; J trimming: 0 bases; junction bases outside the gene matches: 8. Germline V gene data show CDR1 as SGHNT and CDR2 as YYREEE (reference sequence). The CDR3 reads CASSTSGQVSTDTQYF. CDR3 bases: TGTGCCAGCAGCACCTCTGGACAGGTTAGCACAGATACGCAGTATTTT.

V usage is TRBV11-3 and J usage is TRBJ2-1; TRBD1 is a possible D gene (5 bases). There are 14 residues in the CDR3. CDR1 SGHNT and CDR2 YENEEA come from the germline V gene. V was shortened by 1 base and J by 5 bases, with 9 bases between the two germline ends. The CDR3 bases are TGTGCCAGCAGCTTAGTAGGGGCCCACAATGAGCAGTTCTTC. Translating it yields CASSLVGAHNEQFF.

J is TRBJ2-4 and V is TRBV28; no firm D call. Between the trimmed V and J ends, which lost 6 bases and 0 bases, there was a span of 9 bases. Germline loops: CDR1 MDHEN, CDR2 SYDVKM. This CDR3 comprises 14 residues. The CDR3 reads CASSRGVAKNIQYF. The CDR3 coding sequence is TGTGCCAGCAGCCGAGGAGTAGCCAAAAACATTCAGTACTTC.

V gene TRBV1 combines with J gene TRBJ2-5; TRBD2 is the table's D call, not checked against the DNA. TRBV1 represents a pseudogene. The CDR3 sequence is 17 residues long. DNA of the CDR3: TGCACCAGCAGCCAAGACTTTGGACTCCTGTACCAAGAGACCCAGTACTTC. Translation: CTSSQDFGLLYQETQYF.

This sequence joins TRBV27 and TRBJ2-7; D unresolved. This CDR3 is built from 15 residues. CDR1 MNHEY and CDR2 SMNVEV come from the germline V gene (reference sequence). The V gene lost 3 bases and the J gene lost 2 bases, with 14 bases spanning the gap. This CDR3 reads CASSLSFGSTYEQYF. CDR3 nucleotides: TGTGCCAGCAGTTTGTCCTTCGGGTCCACCTACGAGCAGTACTTC.

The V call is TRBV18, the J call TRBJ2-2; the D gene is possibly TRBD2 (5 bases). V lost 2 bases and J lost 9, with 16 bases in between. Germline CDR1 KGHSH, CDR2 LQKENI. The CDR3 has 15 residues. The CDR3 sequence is CASSPRLAGVWELFF. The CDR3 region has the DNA TGTGCCAGCTCACCAAGGCTAGCTGGTGTTTGGGAGCTGTTTTTT.

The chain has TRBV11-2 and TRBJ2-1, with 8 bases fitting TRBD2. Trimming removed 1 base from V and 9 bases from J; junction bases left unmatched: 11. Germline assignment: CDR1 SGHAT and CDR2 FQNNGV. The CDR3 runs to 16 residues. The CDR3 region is CASSLGSSGGLGEQFF. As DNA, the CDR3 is TGTGCCAGCAGCTTAGGGTCGTCGGGGGGGCTTGGTGAGCAGTTCTTC.

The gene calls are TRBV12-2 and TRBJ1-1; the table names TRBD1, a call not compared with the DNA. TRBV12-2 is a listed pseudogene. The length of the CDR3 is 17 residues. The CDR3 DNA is TGTGCAAGTCGCTTAGTGGCCAGGGGTAAAAGACGCACTGAAGCTTTCTTT. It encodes CASRLVARGKRRTEAFF.

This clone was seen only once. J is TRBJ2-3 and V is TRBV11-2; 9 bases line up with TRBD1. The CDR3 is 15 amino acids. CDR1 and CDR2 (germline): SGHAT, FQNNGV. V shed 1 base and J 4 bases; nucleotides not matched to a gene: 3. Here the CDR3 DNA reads TGTGCCAGCAGCTTAGCCTGGACAGGGGCAGATACGCAGTATTTT. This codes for CASSLAWTGADTQYF.

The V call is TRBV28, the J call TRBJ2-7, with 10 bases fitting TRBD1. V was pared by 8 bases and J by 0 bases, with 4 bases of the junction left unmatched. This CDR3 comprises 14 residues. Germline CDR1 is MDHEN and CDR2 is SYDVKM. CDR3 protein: CASLRTGGSYEQYF. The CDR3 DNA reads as TGTGCCAGCCTGAGGACAGGGGGCTCCTACGAGCAGTACTTC. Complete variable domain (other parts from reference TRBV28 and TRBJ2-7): DVKVTQSSRYLVKRTGEKVFLECVQDMDHENMFWYRQDPGLGLRLIYFSYDVKMKEKGDIPEGYSVSREKKERFSLILESASTNQTSMYLCASLRTGGSYEQYFGPGTRLTVT.

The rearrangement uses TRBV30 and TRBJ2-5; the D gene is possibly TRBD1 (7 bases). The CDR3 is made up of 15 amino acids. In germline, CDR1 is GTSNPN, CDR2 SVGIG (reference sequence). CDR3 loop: CATDSGGSNPQTQYF. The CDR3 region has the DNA TGTGCGACGGATTCAGGGGGGTCCAATCCCCAGACCCAGTACTTC.

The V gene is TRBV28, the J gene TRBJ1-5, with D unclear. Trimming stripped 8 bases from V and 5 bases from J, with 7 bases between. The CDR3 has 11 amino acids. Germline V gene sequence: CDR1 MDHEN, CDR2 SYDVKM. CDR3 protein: CASGQDQPQHF. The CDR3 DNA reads TGTGCCAGCGGGCAGGATCAGCCCCAGCATTTT.

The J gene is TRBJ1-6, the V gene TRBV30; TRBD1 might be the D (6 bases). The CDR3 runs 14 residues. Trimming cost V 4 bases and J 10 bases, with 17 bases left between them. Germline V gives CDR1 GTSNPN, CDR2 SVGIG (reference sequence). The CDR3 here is CAWNQGSFWSPLHF. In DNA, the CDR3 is TGTGCCTGGAACCAGGGGTCTTTTTGGTCACCCCTCCACTTT.

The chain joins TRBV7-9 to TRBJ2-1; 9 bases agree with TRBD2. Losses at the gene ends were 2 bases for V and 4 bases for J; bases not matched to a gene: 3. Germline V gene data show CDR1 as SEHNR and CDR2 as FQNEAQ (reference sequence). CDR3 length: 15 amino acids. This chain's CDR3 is CASSLWREGYNEQFF. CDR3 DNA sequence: TGTGCCAGCAGCTTATGGCGGGAGGGATACAATGAGCAGTTCTTC.

CDR3 sequence (DNA): TGTGCCAGCAGCCAAGACATAGGGAGGAGAGGCACAGATACGCAGTATTTT. Amino acid sequence: CASSQDIGRRGTDTQYF. V is TRBV14 and J is TRBJ2-3; a possible D gene is TRBD2 (6 bases). The CDR3 sequence is 17 residues long. Trimming pared 0 bases from V and 1 base from J, leaving 14 bases between. Per the germline V gene, CDR1 is SGHDN and CDR2 is FVKESK. Full variable domain (rest looked up from reference TRBV14 and TRBJ2-3): EAGVTQFPSHSVIEKGQTVTLRCDPISGHDNLYWYRRVMGKEIKFLLHFVKESKQDESGMPNNRFLAERTGGTYSTLKVQPAELEDSGVYFCASSQDIGRRGTDTQYFGPGTRLTVL.

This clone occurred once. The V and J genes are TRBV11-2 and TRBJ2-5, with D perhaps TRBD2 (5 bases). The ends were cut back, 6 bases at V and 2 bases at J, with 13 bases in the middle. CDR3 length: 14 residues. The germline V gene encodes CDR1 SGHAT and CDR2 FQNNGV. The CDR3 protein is CASSTRYNQETQYF. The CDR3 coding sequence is TGTGCCAGCAGTACTAGGTACAATCAAGAGACCCAGTACTTC.

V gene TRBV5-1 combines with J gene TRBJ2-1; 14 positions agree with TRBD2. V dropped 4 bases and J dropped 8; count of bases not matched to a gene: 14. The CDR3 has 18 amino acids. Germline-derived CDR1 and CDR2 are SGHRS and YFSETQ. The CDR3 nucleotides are TGCGCCAGCAGCCTGACACCGGGACTAGCGGGAGTGAGAGATGAGCAGTTCTTC. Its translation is CASSLTPGLAGVRDEQFF.

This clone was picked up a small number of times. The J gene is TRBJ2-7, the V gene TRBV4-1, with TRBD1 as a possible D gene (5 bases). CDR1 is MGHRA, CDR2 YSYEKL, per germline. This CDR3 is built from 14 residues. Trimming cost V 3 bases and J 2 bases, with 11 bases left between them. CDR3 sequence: CASSQHTGPYEQYF. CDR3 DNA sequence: TGCGCCAGCAGCCAGCACACAGGACCCTACGAGCAGTACTTC.

CDR3 nucleotide sequence: TGTGCCAGCAGCGCCTGGACTAGCGGTTACAATGAGCAGTTCTTC. Protein sequence: CASSAWTSGYNEQFF. The V call is TRBV9, the J call TRBJ2-1; the match to TRBD2 covers 10 bases. Germline CDR1 is SGDLS and CDR2 is YYNGEE. This CDR3 spans 15 amino acids. J was trimmed by 4 bases and V by 3 bases; bases with no gene match: 4.

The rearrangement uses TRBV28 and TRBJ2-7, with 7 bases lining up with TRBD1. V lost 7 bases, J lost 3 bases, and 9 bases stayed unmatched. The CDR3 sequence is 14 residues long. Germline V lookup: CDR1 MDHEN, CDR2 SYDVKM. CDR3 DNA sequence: TGTGCCAGCAACCTAAGGGGACAGATCTACGAGCAGTACTTC. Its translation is CASNLRGQIYEQYF.

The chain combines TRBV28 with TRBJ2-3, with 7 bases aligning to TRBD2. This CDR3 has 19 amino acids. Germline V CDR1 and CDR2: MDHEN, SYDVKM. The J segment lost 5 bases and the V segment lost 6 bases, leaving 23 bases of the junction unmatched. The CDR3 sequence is CASSRYADYSGNPKDTQYF. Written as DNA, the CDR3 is TGTGCCAGCAGCCGTTACGCCGACTACAGCGGGAACCCCAAAGATACGCAGTATTTT.

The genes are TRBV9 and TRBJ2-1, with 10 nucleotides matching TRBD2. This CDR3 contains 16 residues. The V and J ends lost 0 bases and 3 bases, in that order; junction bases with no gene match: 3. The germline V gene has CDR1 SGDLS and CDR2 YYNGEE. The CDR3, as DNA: TGTGCCAGCAGCGTAGATCTAGCGGGAGTCTACAATGAGCAGTTCTTC. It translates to CASSVDLAGVYNEQFF.

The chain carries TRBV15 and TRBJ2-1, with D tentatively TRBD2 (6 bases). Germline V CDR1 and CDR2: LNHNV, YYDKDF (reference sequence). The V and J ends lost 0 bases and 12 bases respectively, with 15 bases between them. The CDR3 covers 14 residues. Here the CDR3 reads CATSRDLTGRRQFF. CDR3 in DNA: TGTGCCACCAGCAGAGATCTCACGGGGAGGAGGCAGTTCTTC.

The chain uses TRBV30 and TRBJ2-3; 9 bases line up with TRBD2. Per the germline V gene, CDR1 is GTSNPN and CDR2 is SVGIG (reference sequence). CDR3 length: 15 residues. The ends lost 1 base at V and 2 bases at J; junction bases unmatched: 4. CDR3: CAWSGLAGNTDTQYF. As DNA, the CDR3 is TGTGCCTGGAGTGGTCTAGCGGGAAACACAGATACGCAGTATTTT.

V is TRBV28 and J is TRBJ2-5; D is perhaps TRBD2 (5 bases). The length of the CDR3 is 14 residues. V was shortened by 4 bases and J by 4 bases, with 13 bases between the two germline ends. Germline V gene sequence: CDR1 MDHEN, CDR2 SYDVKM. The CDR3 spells CASSSWTELETQYF. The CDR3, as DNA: TGTGCCAGCAGTTCCTGGACTGAATTAGAGACCCAGTACTTC.

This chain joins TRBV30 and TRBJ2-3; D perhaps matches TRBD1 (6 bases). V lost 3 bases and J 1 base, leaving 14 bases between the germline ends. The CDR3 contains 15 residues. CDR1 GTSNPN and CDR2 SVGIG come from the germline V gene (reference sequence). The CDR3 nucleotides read TGTGCCTGGAGCCTCGACAGGTTGGGCACAGATACGCAGTATTTT. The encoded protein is CAWSLDRLGTDTQYF.

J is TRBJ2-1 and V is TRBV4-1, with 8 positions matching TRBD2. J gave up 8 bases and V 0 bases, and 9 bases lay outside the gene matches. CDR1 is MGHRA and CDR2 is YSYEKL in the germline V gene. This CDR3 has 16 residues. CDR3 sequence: CASSQDSGTRRHEQFF. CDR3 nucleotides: TGCGCCAGCAGCCAAGATTCCGGGACTAGGCGCCATGAGCAGTTCTTC.

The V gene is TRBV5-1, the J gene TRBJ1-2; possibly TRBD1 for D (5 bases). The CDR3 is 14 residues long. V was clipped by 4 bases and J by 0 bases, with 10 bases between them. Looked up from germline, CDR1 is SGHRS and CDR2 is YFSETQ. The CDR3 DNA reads TGCGCCAGCAGCATGACAGTAGCTAACTATGGCTACACCTTC. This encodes CASSMTVANYGYTF.